The rows below give T cell receptor beta chains drawn from one sample of a study of beta chain features in type 1 diabetes. The method was immunoSEQ multiplex PCR; TCRdb's version includes in-frame clones alone and lacks a portion of them. This sample has 250,000 to 350,000 clones, with approximately 9.9% found just once. The sequencing input was naive CD4+ T cells from blood. Source of these receptors: a woman aged 25 to 39 in good health. Both conserved end residues are part of each CDR3. Fields, in order: V gene, CDR3 protein.

V gene: TRBV19
CDR3 protein: CASSLEWTGVYNEQFF

V gene: TRBV9
CDR3 protein: CASSGTSGQETQYF

V gene: TRBV18
CDR3 protein: CASSQGTLYEQYF

V gene: TRBV19
CDR3 protein: CASSIEDSLGTEAFF

V gene: TRBV10-3
CDR3 protein: CAISESISGYEQYF

V gene: TRBV15
CDR3 protein: CATSRDWGVAGAFQETQYF

V gene: TRBV5-4
CDR3 protein: CASSLKDRGQFF

V gene: TRBV19
CDR3 protein: CASSVRTSEGAKNIQYF

V gene: TRBV5-6
CDR3 protein: CASSPAGGFLYEQYF

V gene: TRBV28
CDR3 protein: CASRGAGGPGNEQFF

V gene: TRBV7-2
CDR3 protein: CASSFEIQETQYF

V gene: TRBV5-1
CDR3 protein: CASSLGASGRTDTQYF

V gene: TRBV2
CDR3 protein: CASSWSGSSYNEQFF

V gene: TRBV29-1
CDR3 protein: CSAARDIFNEQYF

V gene: TRBV28
CDR3 protein: CASSLPDTEAFF

V gene: TRBV25-1
CDR3 protein: CASSELGSGTGGYEQYF

V gene: TRBV11-1
CDR3 protein: CASSTWTYTDTQYF

V gene: TRBV7-2
CDR3 protein: CASSLSGWYEQYF

V gene: TRBV5-1
CDR3 protein: CASSYDRGDYGYTF

V gene: TRBV29-1
CDR3 protein: CSVERVGWQGGFRETQYF

V gene: TRBV19
CDR3 protein: CASSITGHWETQYF

V gene: TRBV6-4
CDR3 protein: CASRVTSSEQYF

V gene: TRBV4-3
CDR3 protein: CASSQDLRPGVQSGANVLTF

V gene: TRBV4-3
CDR3 protein: CASSQEASGSSETQYF

V gene: TRBV4-2
CDR3 protein: CASSQAGRDSSYEQYF

V gene: TRBV7-2
CDR3 protein: CASSLREGSTDTQYF

V gene: TRBV30
CDR3 protein: CAWSSWTGGYGYTF

V gene: TRBV7-3
CDR3 protein: CASSLSPGTGRETQYF

V gene: TRBV10-3
CDR3 protein: CAISAQGVEQYF

V gene: TRBV4-2
CDR3 protein: CASSQDWAGGEGKTEAFF

V gene: TRBV6-5
CDR3 protein: CASSDRFTDTQYF

V gene: TRBV18
CDR3 protein: CASSPPSGGAYNEQFF

V gene: TRBV30
CDR3 protein: CAWSGDRGGGQPQHF

V gene: TRBV25-1
CDR3 protein: CASSESGRDGYTF

V gene: TRBV5-1
CDR3 protein: CASSETLGRQNNYGYTF

V gene: TRBV4-3
CDR3 protein: CASSQGLGGRAYEQYF

V gene: TRBV28
CDR3 protein: CASSFWAGGTDTQYF

V gene: TRBV6-5
CDR3 protein: CASSYRNSGRRDTQYF

V gene: TRBV9
CDR3 protein: CASSAEGVFRYGYTF

V gene: TRBV7-2
CDR3 protein: CASSLGGSLETQYF

V gene: TRBV7-8
CDR3 protein: CASSLPGLRRYNEQFF

V gene: TRBV29-1
CDR3 protein: CSVAPQGSSGYTF

V gene: TRBV28
CDR3 protein: CASSTSGTIPTDTQYF

V gene: TRBV18
CDR3 protein: CASSPFSLREDGSGSGEQFF

V gene: TRBV6-5
CDR3 protein: CASSSAPGQSYNEQFF

V gene: TRBV6-5
CDR3 protein: CASSRDRVADTQYF

V gene: TRBV6-5
CDR3 protein: CASTPDRDRGELFF

V gene: TRBV7-6
CDR3 protein: CASSLGPAGGADTQYF

V gene: TRBV9
CDR3 protein: CASSSALTSKETQYF

V gene: TRBV6-5
CDR3 protein: CASRQNRDSYEQYF

V gene: TRBV7-7
CDR3 protein: CASSPRTGMEETQYF

V gene: TRBV5-1
CDR3 protein: CASSSGTGSSYEQYF

V gene: TRBV27
CDR3 protein: CASSFDGRGRWETQYF

V gene: TRBV5-4
CDR3 protein: CASSLSSGSGTGELFF

V gene: TRBV21-1
CDR3 protein: CASSKGLINNEQFF

V gene: TRBV7-2
CDR3 protein: CASSLGGGASYNEQFF

V gene: TRBV15
CDR3 protein: CATSRGYSSGKHEQYF